The entry that follows covers one T cell receptor (beta chain) sequence. Original processing methods: Using reference gene primer amplification, nucleated cell counts were estimated. The repertoire was sequenced with immunoSEQ multiplex PCR; TCRdb's copy has only in-frame clones and lacks some. For V, J and clone size, that table is used; D and trimming come from the DNA. Of roughly 180,000 clones in the sample, 81% were seen once. These data come from a study of blood T cell repertoires in COVID-19. About the study: The United States, Italy and Spain were the sources of the acute and convalescent COVID-19 samples. In each case, the material was cDNA or gDNA derived from T cells, B-cell-depleted T cells, or PBMCs.

V lost 1 base to trimming and J lost 9 bases; unmatched junction nucleotides: 9. In germline, CDR1 is SGHNT, CDR2 YENEEA. CDR3 size: 15 residues. This chain links TRBV11-3 with TRBJ2-1; 7 bases are a match to TRBD2. Source material: PBMCs or T cells enriched from blood (not recorded which). The receptor comes from a woman aged 40 to 50 with acute COVID-19. The CDR3 sequence: CASSLGGLVKSEQFF. The DNA of the CDR3 is TGTGCCAGCAGCTTAGGTGGACTAGTAAAATCTGAGCAGTTCTTC.